This T cell receptor (beta chain) was recovered during a study of beta chain features in type 1 diabetes. General study results and limits: Shorter TCRB CDR3s, moderately but significantly so, were found in Type 1 diabetes patients in all four CD4+ subsets. Over-representation of high TCR-expressing cells was a possible consequence of cDNA sequencing.

This clone was recorded a few times. Its antigen is unknown. CDR1 is SGDLS and CDR2 is YYNGEE in the germline V gene. V was shortened by 6 bases and J by 8 bases, with 15 bases between the two germline ends. The CDR3 is 13 amino acids. The entirety of the isolated RNA underwent reverse transcription, so expressed TCRB transcripts were sequenced. Samples of naive, central memory and regulatory T cells yielded a mean of approximately 3.7 million reads. Clones were sequenced by immunoSEQ multiplex PCR, and TCRdb holds only the in-frame ones, with some missing. The sample carries about 700,000 clones, roughly 13% recorded once.

The source of this sequence is a man aged 18 to 29 with type 1 diabetes. V is TRBV9 and J is TRBJ2-1, with D possibly being TRBD1 (5 bases). The specimen sequenced was naive CD4+ T cells from blood. The CDR3: CASKGQGRDEQFF. DNA of the CDR3: TGTGCCAGCAAGGGGCAGGGCAGAGATGAGCAGTTCTTC.